This passage covers 25 T cell receptor beta chains from one sample sequenced in a study of cytotoxic CD8 clonotypes in ibrutinib-treated CLL. Assay: immunoSEQ multiplex PCR; the TCRdb copy retains only in-frame clones and omits some. The data show about 160,000 clones, with roughly 86% seen just once and roughly 2% held by the top ten. The sequenced sample was PBMCs, obtained after 12 months of ibrutinib treatment. Source of these receptors: a human donor with chronic lymphocytic leukemia.

This chain links TRBV6-6 with TRBJ2-1, with D uncertain. This CDR3 comprises 16 residues. Germline V CDR1 and CDR2: MNHNY, SVGAGI (reference sequence). Trimming cost V 0 bases and J 7 bases, with 16 bases left between them. The CDR3 loop reads CASSYSGRWVPNEQFF. The CDR3 nucleotides read TGTGCCAGCAGTTACTCCGGCAGGTGGGTCCCGAATGAGCAGTTCTTC.

This sequence joins TRBV15 and TRBJ2-5; 7 nucleotides line up with TRBD1. V trimming: 4 bases; J trimming: 7 bases; junction bases outside the gene matches: 9. The length of the CDR3 is 14 residues. Germline V lookup: CDR1 LNHNV, CDR2 YYDKDF (reference sequence). As DNA, the CDR3 is TGTGCCACCAGCACCGATACAGGGGTAGCGACCCAGTACTTC. Translated, it gives CATSTDTGVATQYF.

The chain has TRBV9 and TRBJ2-1, with TRBD2 identical over 10 bases. CDR1 is SGDLS and CDR2 is YYNGEE in the germline V gene. The CDR3 has 16 residues. The V segment lost 2 bases and the J segment 6 bases; nucleotides outside the gene matches: 8. CDR3 sequence (DNA): TGTGCCAGCAGCGTTAAGCCTAGCGGGAGTGGCAATGAGCAGTTCTTC. This encodes CASSVKPSGSGNEQFF. The variable domain in full, with the rest retrieved from reference TRBV9 and TRBJ2-1, is DSGVTQTPKHLITATGQRVTLRCSPRSGDLSVYWYQQSLDQGLQFLIQYYNGEERAKGNILERFSAQQFPDLHSELNLSSLELGDSALYFCASSVKPSGSGNEQFFGPGTRLTVL.

The chain is built from TRBV27 and TRBJ2-7, with 10 bases identical to TRBD2. The V gene end was trimmed by 5 bases and the J gene end by 6 bases; junction bases not matched to a gene: 10. The CDR3 contains 15 residues. The germline gives CDR1 MNHEY, CDR2 SMNVEV (reference sequence). Written as DNA, the CDR3 is TGTGCCAGCAGTCCCCGACTAGCGGGCCGGATCGAGCAGTACTTC. It is translated as CASSPRLAGRIEQYF.

As DNA, the CDR3 is TGTGCCAGCAGATCCCGTGTTGGCTCAGGGGGCTACACCTTC. It codes for CASRSRVGSGGYTF. The genes are TRBV6-5 and TRBJ1-2; D might be TRBD1 (5 bases). The CDR3 is made up of 14 amino acids. Germline CDR1 is MNHEY and CDR2 is SVGAGI. Trimming removed 6 bases from V and 8 bases from J, with 19 bases in between.

The chain recombines TRBV9 with TRBJ2-3; the match to TRBD2 covers 7 bases. Trimming at V came to 2 bases and at J to 0 bases, leaving 15 bases not matched to a gene. Germline V gene sequence: CDR1 SGDLS, CDR2 YYNGEE. The CDR3 spans 19 residues. The CDR3 region is CASSVQLGGRASSTDTQYF. As DNA, the CDR3 is TGTGCCAGCAGCGTTCAACTCGGGGGGAGGGCATCGAGCACAGATACGCAGTATTTT.

The chain links TRBV4-3 to TRBJ1-3; unclear D gene. Germline V CDR1 and CDR2: LGHNA, YSLEER. With 4 bases removed from V and 0 bases from J, the gap between germline ends came to 10 bases. The CDR3 totals 15 residues. The CDR3 here is CASSPVRGSGNTIYF. The DNA for the CDR3 is TGCGCCAGCAGCCCTGTTCGTGGCTCTGGAAACACCATATATTTT.

The chain carries TRBV18 and TRBJ2-5; D gene unclear. V lost 2 bases, J lost 2 bases, and 6 bases lay in between. Germline V CDR1 and CDR2: KGHSH, LQKENI. There are 13 residues in the CDR3. The CDR3 spells CASSPGVQETQYF. For the CDR3, the DNA is TGTGCCAGCTCACCAGGGGTACAAGAGACCCAGTACTTC.

V usage is TRBV6-6 and J usage is TRBJ1-4; tentative D call: TRBD1 (5 bases). V was pared by 2 bases and J by 4 bases, with 8 bases between. The CDR3 length is 14 residues. Germline CDR1 MNHNY, CDR2 SVGAGI (reference sequence). The CDR3 sequence: CASSYEQVNEKLFF. CDR3 in DNA: TGTGCCAGCAGTTACGAACAGGTTAATGAAAAACTGTTTTTT.

This sequence joins TRBV28 and TRBJ2-7; TRBD2 aligns across 10 bases. The CDR3 extends over 15 amino acids. The V gene end was trimmed by 3 bases and the J gene end by 3 bases; junction bases not matched to a gene: 5. In germline, CDR1 is MDHEN, CDR2 SYDVKM. This CDR3 reads CASSLFGLAVYEQYF. The CDR3 bases are TGTGCCAGCAGTTTGTTCGGACTAGCGGTCTACGAGCAGTACTTC.

The chain links TRBV7-2 to TRBJ2-5; 8 bases fit TRBD2. V shed 5 bases, J shed 5 bases, and the junction held 10 bases outside the gene matches. The length of the CDR3 is 15 residues. Looked up from germline, CDR1 is SGHTA and CDR2 is FQGNSA. CDR3 coding DNA: TGTGCCAGCAGCCCCCAAGGACTAGCCCCGGAGACCCAGTACTTC. This encodes CASSPQGLAPETQYF. Looking up the rest from reference TRBV7-2 and TRBJ2-5 gives the full variable domain: GAGVSQSPSNKVTEKGKDVELRCDPISGHTALYWYRQSLGQGLEFLIYFQGNSAPDKSGLPSDRFSAERTGGSVSTLTIQRTQQEDSAVYLCASSPQGLAPETQYFGPGTRLLVL.

The count of this clone is one. The chain couples TRBV21-1 to TRBJ2-3. TRBV21-1 is labeled a pseudogene. CDR3 length: 17 amino acids. DNA for the CDR3: TGTGCCAGCAGCAAAACTCCGGGACCCGGCTTCACAGATACGCAGTATTTT. It translates to CASSKTPGPGFTDTQYF.

V usage is TRBV21-1 and J usage is TRBJ1-1. TRBV21-1 represents a pseudogene. The CDR3 length is 15 residues. The CDR3 here is CASSAARGLNTEAFF. The CDR3 region has the DNA TGTGCCAGCAGCGCTGCGCGGGGTCTGAACACTGAAGCTTTCTTT.

The gene calls are TRBV7-2 and TRBJ1-1; tentatively, D is TRBD1 (6 bases). V lost 6 bases to trimming and J lost 3 bases, with 23 bases between them. The CDR3 spans 17 residues. Germline CDR1 SGHTA, CDR2 FQGNSA. This chain's CDR3 is CASSPYYLQGKHTEAFF. CDR3 coding DNA: TGTGCCAGCAGTCCATACTACCTACAGGGTAAGCACACTGAAGCTTTCTTT.

This clone was seen repeatedly, ten times or more. V and J are TRBV19 and TRBJ1-5; 7 bases line up with TRBD1. The CDR3 extends over 15 amino acids. Germline V gives CDR1 LNHDA, CDR2 SQIVND (reference sequence). The V gene end was trimmed by 6 bases and the J gene end by 2 bases; junction bases not matched to a gene: 7. Written as DNA, the CDR3 is TGTGCCAGTAGAGACAGGGTGGAGGGCAATCAGCCCCAGCATTTT. Amino acid sequence: CASRDRVEGNQPQHF.

This sequence joins TRBV6-5 and TRBJ2-1; 8 bases align to TRBD2. Germline CDR1 reads MNHEY; CDR2 reads SVGAGI. The J segment lost 8 bases and the V segment lost 5 bases, leaving 2 bases of the junction unmatched. CDR3 length equals 12 residues. The DNA for the CDR3 is TGTGCCAGCAGTGCGCGGGGGGATGAGCAGTTCTTC. Translation gives CASSARGDEQFF.

The rearrangement joins TRBV5-6 to TRBJ1-5; 7 bases are a match to TRBD1. The CDR3 is made up of 18 amino acids. Germline CDR1 reads SGHDT; CDR2 reads YYEEEE. The V gene end was trimmed by 5 bases and the J gene end by 10 bases; junction bases not matched to a gene: 24. CDR3 sequence reads: CASRMGKGLQGDEPPQHF. CDR3 in DNA: TGTGCCAGCAGGATGGGGAAAGGGCTCCAGGGGGACGAACCTCCCCAGCATTTT.

This clone was seen a few times. Additional DNA sequences in this sample encode the identical CDR3. This chain's CDR3 is CASSPDGSYEQYF. CDR3 sequence (DNA): TGTGCCAGCTCACCGGACGGATCCTACGAGCAGTACTTC. The chain couples TRBV18 to TRBJ2-7, with D hard to call. The CDR3 extends over 13 amino acids. Trimming pared 3 bases from V and 1 base from J, leaving 7 bases between. Per germline, CDR1 KGHSH and CDR2 LQKENI.

The J gene is TRBJ1-2, the V gene TRBV6-6; 7 nucleotides match TRBD1. This CDR3 has 14 amino acids. Germline values: CDR1 MNHNY, CDR2 SVGAGI (reference sequence). V was clipped by 7 bases and J by 2 bases; unmatched bases: 7. The CDR3 here is CASKETGENYGYTF. CDR3 coding DNA: TGTGCCAGCAAGGAAACAGGGGAAAACTATGGCTACACCTTC.

In DNA form, the CDR3 reads TGTGCCAGCAGTCCTTTGGGGATCGGCTACACCTTC. It yields the protein CASSPLGIGYTF. The genes are TRBV7-2 and TRBJ1-2; D ambiguous. Germline CDR1 and CDR2: SGHTA and FQGNSA. Trimming shortened V by 6 bases and J by 8 bases, and 13 bases separated the two germline ends. This CDR3 is 12 amino acids long.

The J gene is TRBJ2-7, the V gene TRBV27, with a possible D match to TRBD2 (5 bases). Germline loops: CDR1 MNHEY, CDR2 SMNVEV (reference sequence). The CDR3 totals 13 residues. V dropped 6 bases and J dropped 2 bases, with 11 bases sitting between them. The CDR3 bases are TGTGCCAGCAGGCGAGGGCAGACCTACGAGCAGTACTTC. Encoded protein: CASRRGQTYEQYF.

The gene calls are TRBV5-1 and TRBJ2-1; D remains ambiguous. The CDR3 loop spans 16 amino acids. Trimming stripped 4 bases from V and 4 bases from J, with 18 bases between. Germline CDR1 and CDR2: SGHRS and YFSETQ. CDR3 sequence reads: CASSSIATLLYNEQFF. DNA of the CDR3: TGCGCCAGCAGCAGCATAGCAACGCTGCTGTACAATGAGCAGTTCTTC.

The chain couples TRBV18 to TRBJ2-2, with D uncertain. Germline V CDR1 and CDR2: KGHSH, LQKENI. There are 11 residues in the CDR3. The V end was cut by 9 bases, the J end by 6 bases, with 8 bases between. For the CDR3, the DNA is TGTGCCAGTTCAGACGCCGGGGAGCTGTTTTTT. Protein sequence: CASSDAGELFF.

The rearrangement joins TRBV28 to TRBJ2-4, with 7 bases aligning to TRBD1. J gave up 6 bases and V 5 bases, and 4 bases lay outside the gene matches. The CDR3 sequence is 13 residues long. The V gene's germline CDR1 is MDHEN and CDR2 SYDVKM. CDR3 DNA: TGTGCCAGCAGTGGCGGACAGGCAAACATTCAGTACTTC. As protein: CASSGGQANIQYF. Variable domain in full (rest from reference TRBV28 and TRBJ2-4): DVKVTQSSRYLVKRTGEKVFLECVQDMDHENMFWYRQDPGLGLRLIYFSYDVKMKEKGDIPEGYSVSREKKERFSLILESASTNQTSMYLCASSGGQANIQYFGAGTRLSVL.

This chain joins TRBV4-2 and TRBJ2-5, with 7 positions matching TRBD2. The germline CDR1 and CDR2 sequences are LGHNA and YNFKEQ. V shed 0 bases and J 2 bases; nucleotides not matched to a gene: 3. The CDR3 runs to 15 residues. The CDR3 loop reads CASSQDRGDQETQYF. The CDR3 DNA reads as TGTGCCAGCAGCCAAGACCGGGGGGATCAAGAGACCCAGTACTTC.